Listed here are 12 T cell receptor beta chains from one sample, sequenced in a study of blood T cell repertoires in COVID-19. Clones were sequenced by immunoSEQ multiplex PCR, and TCRdb holds only the in-frame ones, with some missing. Here the sample spans about 250,000 clones, roughly nine tenths being singletons. The sequencing input was PBMCs or T cells enriched from blood (not recorded which). The receptors come from a woman between 18 and 29 years old who had recovered from COVID-19.

The CDR3 DNA is TGTGCCAGGGGCGGGTGGGGAGTTGACACAGATACGCAGTATTTT. Translation: CARGGWGVDTDTQYF. The V and J genes are TRBV2 and TRBJ2-3; maybe TRBD2 (5 bases). Per germline, CDR1 SNHLY and CDR2 FYNNEI. The CDR3 loop spans 15 amino acids. V lost 9 bases and J 2 bases, leaving 18 bases between the germline ends. The whole variable domain, remainder taken from reference TRBV2 and TRBJ2-3, is EPEVTQTPSHQVTQMGQEVILRCVPISNHLYFYWYRQILGQKVEFLVSFYNNEISEKSEIFDDQFSVERPDGSNFTLKIRSTKLEDSAMYFCARGGWGVDTDTQYFGPGTRLTVL.

V usage is TRBV2 and J usage is TRBJ1-5, with a possible D match to TRBD1 (6 bases). Trimming left V 5 bases short and J 4 bases short, with 15 bases between. CDR1 and CDR2 (germline): SNHLY, FYNNEI. The CDR3 spans 15 residues. The CDR3 loop reads CASSYRVGENQPQHF. The CDR3 nucleotides are TGTGCCAGCAGTTACAGGGTAGGGGAAAATCAGCCCCAGCATTTT.

The chain carries TRBV5-6 and TRBJ2-2, with D unresolved. Germline V CDR1 and CDR2: SGHDT, YYEEEE. The CDR3 spans 14 residues. Trimming removed 3 bases from V and 0 bases from J, with 6 bases in between. This chain's CDR3 is CASSSVPNTGELFF. In nucleotides, the CDR3 is TGTGCCAGCAGCTCCGTTCCGAACACCGGGGAGCTGTTTTTT.

This clone turned up a few times. V gene TRBV11-3 combines with J gene TRBJ2-1; no firm D call. V dropped 6 bases and J dropped 6 bases, with 6 bases sitting between them. There are 11 residues in the CDR3. The V gene's germline CDR1 is SGHNT and CDR2 YENEEA. The CDR3 DNA is TGTGCCAGCAGTCACGGCAATGAGCAGTTCTTC. Residues: CASSHGNEQFF.

The chain links TRBV7-9 to TRBJ1-5; 8 bases align to TRBD1. This CDR3 region has 14 residues. The V gene's germline CDR1 is SEHNR and CDR2 FQNEAQ (reference sequence). V gave up 3 bases and J gave up 7 bases; unmatched junction bases: 5. CDR3 bases: TGTGCCAGCAGCTTGACAGGGGTGGGCCAGCCCCAGCATTTT. Protein sequence: CASSLTGVGQPQHF.

The chain combines TRBV7-6 with TRBJ2-5; 12 positions match TRBD2. The CDR3 consists of 16 residues. Germline CDR1 reads SGHVS; CDR2 reads FNYEAQ. J was trimmed by 3 bases and V by 1 base; bases with no gene match: 3. CDR3: CASSLGASGGEETQYF. In DNA, the CDR3 is TGTGCCAGCAGCTTAGGGGCTAGCGGGGGGGAAGAGACCCAGTACTTC.

The rearrangement uses TRBV5-4 and TRBJ2-5, with a possible D match to TRBD1 (6 bases). Germline values: CDR1 SGHNT, CDR2 YYREEE (reference sequence). The CDR3 has 14 residues. The V end was cut by 4 bases, the J end by 2 bases, with 12 bases between. The CDR3 DNA is TGTGCCAGCAGCACCCGGACAGAACAAGAGACCCAGTACTTC. Translated, it gives CASSTRTEQETQYF.

The rearrangement links TRBV11-2 to TRBJ1-4; no clear D. The V end was cut by 1 base, the J end by 4 bases, with 4 bases between. CDR1 and CDR2 from the germline V gene are SGHAT and FQNNGV. The CDR3 runs 13 residues. This CDR3 is CASSLGRNEKLFF. The CDR3 nucleotides are TGTGCCAGCAGCTTAGGTCGTAATGAAAAACTGTTTTTT.

This chain connects TRBV11-1 to TRBJ2-3; 7 nucleotides align to TRBD1. Germline CDR1 and CDR2: SGHAT and FQDESV (reference sequence). This CDR3 comprises 13 residues. J gave up 5 bases and V 5 bases, and 4 bases lay outside the gene matches. The CDR3 is CASSPRGLDTQYF. CDR3 sequence (DNA): TGTGCCAGCAGCCCGAGGGGGCTAGATACGCAGTATTTT.

The CDR3 DNA reads TGTGCCAGCAGCTTGTTCGGGGAGGGAAATAATTCACCCCTCCACTTT. It translates to CASSLFGEGNNSPLHF. The chain couples TRBV5-5 to TRBJ1-6; D gene uncertain. The V gene's germline CDR1 is SGHKS and CDR2 YYEKEE (reference sequence). The CDR3 runs 16 residues. V was trimmed by 1 base and J by 5 bases, leaving 13 bases between them.

The chain links TRBV7-2 to TRBJ1-3; no definite D call. The CDR3 runs 16 residues. V was shortened by 5 bases and J by 0 bases, with 14 bases between the two germline ends. Per germline, CDR1 SGHTA and CDR2 FQGNSA. As DNA, the CDR3 is TGTGCCAGCAGCCCGGACTGGACCGTCTCTGGAAACACCATATATTTT. It encodes CASSPDWTVSGNTIYF.

The V gene is TRBV19, the J gene TRBJ1-4; D remains ambiguous. The CDR3 runs to 10 residues. Between the trimmed V and J ends, which lost 11 bases and 8 bases, there was a span of 9 bases. The germline gives CDR1 LNHDA, CDR2 SQIVND (reference sequence). The CDR3 nucleotides read TGTGCCGTCCCAGTCGAAAAACTGTTTTTT. The encoded protein is CAVPVEKLFF. Supplemented by reference TRBV19 and TRBJ1-4, the full variable domain reads DGGITQSPKYLFRKEGQNVTLSCEQNLNHDAMYWYRQDPGQGLRLIYYSQIVNDFQKGDIAEGYSVSREKKESFPLTVTSAQKNPTAFYLCAVPVEKLFFGSGTQLSVL.